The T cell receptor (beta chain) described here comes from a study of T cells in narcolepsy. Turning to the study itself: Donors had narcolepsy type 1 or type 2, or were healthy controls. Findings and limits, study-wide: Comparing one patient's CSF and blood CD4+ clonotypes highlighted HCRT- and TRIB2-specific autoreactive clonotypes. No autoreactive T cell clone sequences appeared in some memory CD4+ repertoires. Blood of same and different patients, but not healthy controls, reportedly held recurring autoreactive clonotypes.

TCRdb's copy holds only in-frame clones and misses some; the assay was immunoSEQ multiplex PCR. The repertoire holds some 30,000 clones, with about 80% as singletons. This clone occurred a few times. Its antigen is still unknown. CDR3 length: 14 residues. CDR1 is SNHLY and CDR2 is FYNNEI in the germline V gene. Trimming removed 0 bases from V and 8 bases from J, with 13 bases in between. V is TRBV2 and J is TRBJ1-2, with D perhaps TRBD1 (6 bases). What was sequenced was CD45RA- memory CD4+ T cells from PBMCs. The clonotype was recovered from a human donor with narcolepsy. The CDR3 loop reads CASSEAGRGAGYTF. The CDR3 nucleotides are TGTGCCAGCAGTGAAGCGGGAAGGGGGGCGGGCTACACCTTC.